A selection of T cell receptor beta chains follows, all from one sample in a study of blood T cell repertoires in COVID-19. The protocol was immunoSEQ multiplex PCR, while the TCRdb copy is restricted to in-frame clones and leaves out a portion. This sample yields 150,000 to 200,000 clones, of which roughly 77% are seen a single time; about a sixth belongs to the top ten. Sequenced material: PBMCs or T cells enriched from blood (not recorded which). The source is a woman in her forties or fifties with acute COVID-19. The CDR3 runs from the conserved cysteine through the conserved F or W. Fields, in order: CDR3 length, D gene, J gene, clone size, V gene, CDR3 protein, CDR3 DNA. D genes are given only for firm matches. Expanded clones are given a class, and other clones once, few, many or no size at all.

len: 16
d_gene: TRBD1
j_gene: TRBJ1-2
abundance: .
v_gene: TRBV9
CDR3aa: CASSVGGLTGGDGYTF
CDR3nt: TGTGCCAGCAGCGTAGGAGGCCTAACAGGGGGGGATGGCTACACCTTC

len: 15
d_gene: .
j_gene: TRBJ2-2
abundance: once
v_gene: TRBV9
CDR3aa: CASSVRGLKTGELFF
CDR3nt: TGTGCCAGCAGCGTGAGAGGGCTGAAGACCGGGGAGCTGTTTTTT

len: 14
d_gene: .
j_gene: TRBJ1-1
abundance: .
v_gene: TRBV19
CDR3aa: CASQLRFVGGEAFF
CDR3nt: TGTGCCAGTCAGTTAAGATTTGTGGGGGGTGAAGCTTTCTTT

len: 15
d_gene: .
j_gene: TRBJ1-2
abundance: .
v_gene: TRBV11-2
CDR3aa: CASSFMGHQNYGYTF
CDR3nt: TGTGCCAGCAGCTTCATGGGACACCAGAACTATGGCTACACCTTC

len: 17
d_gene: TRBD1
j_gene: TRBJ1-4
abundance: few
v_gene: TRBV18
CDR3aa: CASSPRFRRTGGEKLFF
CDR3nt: TGTGCCAGCTCACCACGGTTCCGGCGGACAGGGGGTGAAAAACTGTTTTTT

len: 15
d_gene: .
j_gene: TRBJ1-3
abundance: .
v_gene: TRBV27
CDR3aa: CASSPSVISGNTIYF
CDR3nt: TGTGCCAGCAGCCCTAGTGTTATCTCTGGAAACACCATATATTTT

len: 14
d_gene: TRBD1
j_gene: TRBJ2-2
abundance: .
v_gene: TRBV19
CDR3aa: CASRQGNVAGELFF
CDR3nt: TGTGCCAGTCGACAGGGGAACGTCGCCGGGGAGCTGTTTTTT

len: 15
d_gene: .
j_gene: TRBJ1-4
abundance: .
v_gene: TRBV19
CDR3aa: CASSIEGRTNEKLFF
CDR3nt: TGTGCCAGTAGTATCGAAGGGAGGACTAATGAAAAACTGTTTTTT

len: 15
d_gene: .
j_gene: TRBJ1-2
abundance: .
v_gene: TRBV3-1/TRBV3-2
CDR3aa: CASSHTTRANYGYTF
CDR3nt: TGTGCCAGCAGCCATACTACCAGGGCCAACTATGGCTACACCTTC

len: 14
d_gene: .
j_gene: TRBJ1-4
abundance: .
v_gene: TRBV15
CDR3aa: CATSWGATNEKLFF
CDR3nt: TGTGCCACCAGTTGGGGGGCAACTAATGAAAAACTGTTTTTT

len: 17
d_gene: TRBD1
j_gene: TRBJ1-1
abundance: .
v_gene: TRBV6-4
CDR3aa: CASSERDRGRVNTEAFF
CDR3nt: TGTGCCAGCAGTGAGAGAGACAGGGGGCGCGTGAACACTGAAGCTTTCTTT

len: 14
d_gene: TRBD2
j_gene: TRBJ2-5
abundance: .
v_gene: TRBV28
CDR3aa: CASSPGLAGETQYF
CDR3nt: TGTGCCAGCAGTCCAGGACTAGCGGGGGAGACCCAGTACTTC

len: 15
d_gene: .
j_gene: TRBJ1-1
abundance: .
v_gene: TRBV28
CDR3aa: CASSFNLAGRTEAFF
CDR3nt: TGTGCCAGCAGTTTTAACCTGGCAGGGCGGACTGAAGCTTTCTTT

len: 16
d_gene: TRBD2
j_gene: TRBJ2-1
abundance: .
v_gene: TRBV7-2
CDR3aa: CASSLDAGGLNNEQFF
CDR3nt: TGTGCCAGCAGCTTAGACGCGGGGGGGCTGAACAATGAGCAGTTCTTC

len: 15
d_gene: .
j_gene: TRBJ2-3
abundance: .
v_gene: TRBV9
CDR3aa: CASNPAGTSTDTQYF
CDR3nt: TGTGCCAGCAACCCAGCGGGGACAAGCACAGATACGCAGTATTTT

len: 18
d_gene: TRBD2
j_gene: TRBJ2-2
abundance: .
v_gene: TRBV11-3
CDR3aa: CASSSGLAGGPGTGELFF
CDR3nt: TGTGCCAGCAGCTCCGGACTAGCGGGGGGGCCGGGGACCGGGGAGCTGTTTTTT

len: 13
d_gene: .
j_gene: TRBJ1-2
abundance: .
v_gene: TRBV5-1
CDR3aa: CASSLRAGAGYTF
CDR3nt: TGCGCCAGCAGCTTGAGAGCAGGGGCCGGCTACACCTTC

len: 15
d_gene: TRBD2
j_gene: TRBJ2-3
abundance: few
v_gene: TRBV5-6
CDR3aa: CASSPLLAGLDTQYF
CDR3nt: TGTGCCAGCAGCCCTCTACTAGCGGGCCTAGATACGCAGTATTTT

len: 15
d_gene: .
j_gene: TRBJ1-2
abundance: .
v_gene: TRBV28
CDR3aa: CASSLSYATGKGYTF
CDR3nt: TGTGCCAGCAGTTTATCCTACGCGACAGGCAAGGGCTACACCTTC

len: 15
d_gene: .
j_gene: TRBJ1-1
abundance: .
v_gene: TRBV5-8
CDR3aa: CASSLAPRGGTEAFF
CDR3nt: TGTGCCAGCAGCTTGGCCCCTAGGGGAGGCACTGAAGCTTTCTTT

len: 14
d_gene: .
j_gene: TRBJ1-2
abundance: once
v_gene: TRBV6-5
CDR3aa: CASAVQAPDYGYTF
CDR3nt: TGTGCCAGCGCTGTGCAGGCGCCTGACTATGGCTACACCTTC

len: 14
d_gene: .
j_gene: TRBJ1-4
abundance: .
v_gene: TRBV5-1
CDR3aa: CASSLDSVYEKLFF
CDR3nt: TGCGCCAGCAGCCTGGACAGTGTATATGAAAAACTGTTTTTT

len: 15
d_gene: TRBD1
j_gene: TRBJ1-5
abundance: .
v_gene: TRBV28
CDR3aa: CASSSQTGGNQPQHF
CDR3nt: TGTGCCAGCAGTTCCCAAACAGGGGGCAATCAGCCCCAGCATTTT

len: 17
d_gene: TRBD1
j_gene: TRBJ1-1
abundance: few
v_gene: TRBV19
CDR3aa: CASSIGGTGGFYTEAFF
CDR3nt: TGTGCCAGTAGTATAGGGGGGACAGGGGGTTTTTACACTGAAGCTTTCTTT

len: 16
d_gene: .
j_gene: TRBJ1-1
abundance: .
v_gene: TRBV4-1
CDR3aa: CASSQPDGGRNTEAFF
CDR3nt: TGCGCCAGCAGCCAACCCGACGGGGGAAGGAACACTGAAGCTTTCTTT

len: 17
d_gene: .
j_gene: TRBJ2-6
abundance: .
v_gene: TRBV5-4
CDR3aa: CASSLVSRGSGANVLTF
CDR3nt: TGTGCCAGCAGCTTGGTTTCCAGGGGATCTGGGGCCAACGTCCTGACTTTC

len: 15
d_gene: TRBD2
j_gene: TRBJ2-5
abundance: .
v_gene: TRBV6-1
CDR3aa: CASSELAGGQETQYF
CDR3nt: TGTGCCAGCAGTGAACTAGCGGGGGGGCAAGAGACCCAGTACTTC

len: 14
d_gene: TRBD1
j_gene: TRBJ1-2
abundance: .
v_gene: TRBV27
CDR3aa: CASSHRLGGNGYTF
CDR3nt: TGTGCCAGCAGCCATCGGCTAGGGGGCAATGGCTACACCTTC

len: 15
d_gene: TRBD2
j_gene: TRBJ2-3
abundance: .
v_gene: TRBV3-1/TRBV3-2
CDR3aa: CASSQVGGGADTQYF
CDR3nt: TGTGCCAGCAGCCAAGTCGGGGGGGGCGCAGATACGCAGTATTTT

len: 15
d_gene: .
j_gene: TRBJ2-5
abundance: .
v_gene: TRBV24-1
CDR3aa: CATSDLGGDRETQYF
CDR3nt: TGTGCCACCAGTGATTTAGGGGGGGATCGAGAGACCCAGTACTTC

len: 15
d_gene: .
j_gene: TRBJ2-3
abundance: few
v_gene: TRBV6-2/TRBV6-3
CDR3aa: CASSYLGGPADTQYF
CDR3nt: TGTGCCAGCAGTTACCTGGGGGGGCCGGCAGATACGCAGTATTTT

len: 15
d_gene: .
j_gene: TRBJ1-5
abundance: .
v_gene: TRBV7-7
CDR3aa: CASSLTDSPFQPQHF
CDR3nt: TGTGCTAGCAGCTTAACGGACAGTCCCTTTCAGCCCCAGCATTTT

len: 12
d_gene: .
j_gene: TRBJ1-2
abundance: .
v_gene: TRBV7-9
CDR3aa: CASSLEGLGYTF
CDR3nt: TGTGCCAGCAGCTTAGAGGGGTTAGGCTACACCTTC

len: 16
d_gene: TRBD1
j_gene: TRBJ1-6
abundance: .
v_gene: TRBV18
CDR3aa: CASSPPGTGNNSPLHF
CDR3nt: TGTGCCAGCTCACCACCGGGGACAGGGAATAATTCACCCCTCCACTTT

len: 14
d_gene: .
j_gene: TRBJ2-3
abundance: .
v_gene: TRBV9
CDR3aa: CASSVGSGTDTQYF
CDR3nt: TGTGCCAGCAGCGTAGGCAGCGGCACAGATACGCAGTATTTT

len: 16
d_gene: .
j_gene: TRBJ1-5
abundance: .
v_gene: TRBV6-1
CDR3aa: CASSGQQGNSNQPQHF
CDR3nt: TGTGCCAGCAGTGGCCAACAGGGAAACAGCAATCAGCCCCAGCATTTT

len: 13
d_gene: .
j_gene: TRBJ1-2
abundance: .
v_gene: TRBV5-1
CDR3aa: CASRPRLNYGYTF
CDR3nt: TGCGCCAGTCGACCGCGGTTAAATTATGGCTACACCTTC

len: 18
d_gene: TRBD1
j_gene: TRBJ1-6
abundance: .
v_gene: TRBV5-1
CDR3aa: CASSPWDRGLLWNSPLHF
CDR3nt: TGCGCCAGCAGCCCGTGGGACAGGGGCCTCCTTTGGAATTCACCCCTCCACTTT